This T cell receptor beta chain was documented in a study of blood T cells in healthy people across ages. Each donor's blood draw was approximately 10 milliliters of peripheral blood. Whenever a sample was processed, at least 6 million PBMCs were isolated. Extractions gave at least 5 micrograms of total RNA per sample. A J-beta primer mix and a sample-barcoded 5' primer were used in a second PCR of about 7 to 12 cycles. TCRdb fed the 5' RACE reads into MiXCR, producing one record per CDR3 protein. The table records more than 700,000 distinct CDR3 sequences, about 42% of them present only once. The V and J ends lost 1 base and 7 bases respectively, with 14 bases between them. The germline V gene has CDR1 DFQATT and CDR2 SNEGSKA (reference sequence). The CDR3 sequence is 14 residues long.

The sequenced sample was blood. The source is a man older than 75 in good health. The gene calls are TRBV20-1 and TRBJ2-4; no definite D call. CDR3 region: CSARAEDGSNIQYF. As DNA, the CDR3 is TGCAGTGCTAGAGCCGAGGATGGGTCGAACATTCAGTACTTC.